A selection of T cell receptor beta chains follows, all from one sample in a study of blood T cell repertoires in COVID-19. Generated by immunoSEQ multiplex PCR, the TCRdb table keeps only in-frame clones and is missing some. The repertoire has 200,000 to 250,000 clones, roughly 90% of them found once; the top ten carry roughly 2.5%. The sequenced material came from peripheral blood. These receptors all come from a woman aged 55 to 70 with acute or convalescent COVID-19. The CDR3 runs from the conserved cysteine through the conserved F or W. The D gene is left open where the match is weak. Clone size appears in some rows only: once, few, many, or a class for an expanded clone.

TRBJ1-1 NA TRBV18 NA 14 TGTGCCAGCTCACCGCGCGGGGTGGTCACTGAAGCTTTCTTT CASSPRGVVTEAFF
TRBJ2-2 NA TRBV10-1 TRBD1 16 TGCGCCAGCAGTGAGTTGACAGGGCTAAACACCGGGGAGCTGTTTTTT CASSELTGLNTGELFF
TRBJ2-7 NA TRBV18 TRBD1 15 TGTGCCAGCTCACCAGGGACAGGCAATAACTACGAGCAGTACTTC CASSPGTGNNYEQYF
TRBJ2-7 once TRBV5-1 TRBD1 16 TGCGCCAGCAGCTCTACAATTGCGACAGGGTTTGGCGAGCAGTACTTC CASSSTIATGFGEQYF
TRBJ2-2 NA TRBV19 TRBD2 19 TGTGCCAGTACCTTTGCGGGACTAGCGGGAGGGGCAGGGCCCGGGGAGCTGTTTTTT CASTFAGLAGGAGPGELFF
TRBJ2-1 NA TRBV27 TRBD2 16 TGTGCCAGCAGTTTATTCCTCGGGAGGGCCAGCAATGAGCAGTTCTTC CASSLFLGRASNEQFF
TRBJ2-3 NA TRBV19 NA 13 TGTGCCAGTAGGGGGCTTAGCACAGATACGCAGTATTTT CASRGLSTDTQYF
TRBJ2-1 NA TRBV30 TRBD2 14 TGTGCCTGGAGTTTCGCTAGCGGACACAATGAGCAGTTCTTC CAWSFASGHNEQFF
TRBJ1-4 NA TRBV19 NA 19 TGTGCCAGTAGTACCCAAGTCTGGGGCAGGGGCGCAACTAATGAAAAACTGTTTTTT CASSTQVWGRGATNEKLFF
TRBJ1-5 NA TRBV6-2/TRBV6-3 NA 14 TGTGCCAGCAGTTCCGACAGCAGCAATCAGCCCCAGCATTTT CASSSDSSNQPQHF
TRBJ2-3 NA TRBV10-2 TRBD1 15 TGCGCCAGCAAAGGACAGGGGGCGCTTCCAGATACGCAGTATTTT CASKGQGALPDTQYF
TRBJ1-5 NA TRBV6-2/TRBV6-3 NA 16 TGTGCCAGCAGTTCCAGACAGACAGTGAGCAATCAGCCCCAGCATTTT CASSSRQTVSNQPQHF
TRBJ1-1 NA TRBV7-2 NA 18 TGTGCCAGCAGCCCGAGAGGAGCAGGGTTGATTTGGTTCCCTGAAGCTTTCTTT CASSPRGAGLIWFPEAFF
TRBJ2-7 NA TRBV11-3 TRBD1 14 TGTGCCAGCAGTTCCGGGACAGGGGGGAGCGAGCAGTACTTC CASSSGTGGSEQYF
TRBJ2-1 NA TRBV7-9 TRBD2 15 TGTGCCAGCAGCTTGGTAGCGGGGGGTGTCAATGAGCAGTTCTTC CASSLVAGGVNEQFF
TRBJ1-1 once TRBV6-1 NA 13 TGTGCCAGCAGTGAAGCAGGTAGGAGTGAAGCTTTCTTT CASSEAGRSEAFF
TRBJ2-2 NA TRBV18 TRBD1 16 TGTGCCAGCTCACGAGGGACAGGGATCGGCGTCGGGGAGCTGTTTTTT CASSRGTGIGVGELFF
TRBJ2-4 NA TRBV3-1/TRBV3-2 TRBD1 15 TGTGCCAGCAGCCAAGTGTTGACCAGGGGGAACATTCAGTACTTC CASSQVLTRGNIQYF
TRBJ1-1 NA TRBV14 TRBD1 14 TGTGCCAGCAGCCCCTCGGCAGGGGGCACTGAAGCTTTCTTT CASSPSAGGTEAFF
TRBJ2-5 NA TRBV4-3 NA 17 TGCGCCAGCAGCCAAGAGCCGGCTAGACTCGGGGAAGAGACCCAGTACTTC CASSQEPARLGEETQYF
TRBJ1-1 NA TRBV19 NA 13 TGTGCCAGTACCCACAGATCCATCACTGAAGCTTTCTTT CASTHRSITEAFF
TRBJ1-2 NA TRBV7-2 NA 17 TGTGCCAGCAGCCCCAGCCCTTTTTATCAGGCCAACTATGGCTACACCTTC CASSPSPFYQANYGYTF
TRBJ1-2 NA TRBV5-1 TRBD1 15 TGCGCCAGCAGCCCGGGACAGGCGAGGCCCTATGGCTACACCTTC CASSPGQARPYGYTF
TRBJ1-6 NA TRBV4-1 TRBD1 18 TGCGCCAGCAGCCAAGACGGGAGACAGGGGGTCTATAATTCACCCCTCCACTTT CASSQDGRQGVYNSPLHF
TRBJ2-1 NA TRBV9 TRBD2 13 TGTGCCAGCAGCGTGGGACTAGCGGATGAGCAGTTCTTC CASSVGLADEQFF
TRBJ1-5 NA TRBV27 TRBD1 18 TGTGCCAGCAGTTTATCGAGCCGGGGGACAGGGGGAAATCAGCCCCAGCATTTT CASSLSSRGTGGNQPQHF
TRBJ2-2 NA TRBV10-2 NA 14 TGCGCCAGCGGAGGGGACAGGAACACCGGGGAGCTGTTTTTT CASGGDRNTGELFF
TRBJ2-7 NA TRBV7-9 TRBD1 14 TGTGCCAGCAGCAATACGGGACAGGGATACGAGCAGTACTTC CASSNTGQGYEQYF
TRBJ2-5 NA TRBV7-9 NA 16 TGTGCCAGCAGCTTAGACAGGGCAAGTAAAATGGAGACCCAGTACTTC CASSLDRASKMETQYF
TRBJ2-5 NA TRBV11-2 TRBD2 15 TGTGCCAGCAGCTTTACTAGCGGGAGAGGAGAGACCCAGTACTTC CASSFTSGRGETQYF
TRBJ2-7 NA TRBV7-8 TRBD1 15 TGTGCCAGCAGCTTACAGGGGGCGGCATACTACGAGCAGTACTTC CASSLQGAAYYEQYF
TRBJ1-5 NA TRBV15 TRBD1 16 TGTGCCACCAGTTTAGCCAGGGGGCTCGGCAATCAGCCCCAGCATTTT CATSLARGLGNQPQHF
TRBJ2-3 NA TRBV11-2 TRBD1 15 TGTGCCAGCAGCTTAGGGACAGGGGGCACAGATACGCAGTATTTT CASSLGTGGTDTQYF
TRBJ2-7 NA TRBV9 TRBD1 14 TGTGCCAGCAGCCCAGGGACAGGTTCCTACGAGCAGTACTTC CASSPGTGSYEQYF
TRBJ1-2 NA TRBV5-1 TRBD1 15 TGCGCCAGCAGCTTGGAATACAGAGGGGGCCATGGCTACACCTTC CASSLEYRGGHGYTF
TRBJ2-7 once TRBV10-2 TRBD1 14 TGCGCCAGCAGTGAGTGGGGACAGGGAAACGAGCAGTACTTC CASSEWGQGNEQYF
TRBJ1-2 NA TRBV15 NA 16 TGTGCCACCAGCAGAGATCGAGGGGGATTAATGGCTGGCTACACCTTC CATSRDRGGLMAGYTF
TRBJ1-2 NA TRBV5-1 TRBD1 15 TGCGCCAGCAGCTTGACCACACAGGGGGCCTATGGCTACACCTTC CASSLTTQGAYGYTF
TRBJ1-5 few TRBV7-8 NA 12 TGTGCCAGCAGCCCTAGCGGGCAGCCCCAGCATTTT CASSPSGQPQHF
TRBJ2-2 NA TRBV28 NA 14 TGTGCCAGCAGTTTAGTAATGAGGGTCCGGGAGCTGTTTTTT CASSLVMRVRELFF
TRBJ2-1 NA TRBV25-1 NA 12 TGTGCCAGCAGTGAGGGCGCGGGGTCGCAGTTCTTC CASSEGAGSQFF
TRBJ2-1 NA TRBV7-9 TRBD2 15 TGTGCCAGCAGCTTAGTTCGGACTAGGGACAATGAGCAGTTCTTC CASSLVRTRDNEQFF
TRBJ2-2 NA TRBV11-2 NA 13 TGTGCCAGCAGCCTGAGAGGGTTCGGGGAGCTGTTTTTT CASSLRGFGELFF
TRBJ2-7 NA TRBV2 TRBD1 13 TGTGCCAGGAACCGGGACAGAGGCTACGAGCAGTACTTC CARNRDRGYEQYF
TRBJ1-3 once TRBV19 NA 16 TGTGCCAGTAGTCCGGGACAAAGAGACTCTGGAAACACCATATATTTT CASSPGQRDSGNTIYF
TRBJ1-6 NA TRBV28 NA 16 TGTGCCAGCAGTTTAATCGATGGGGAGGGTAACTCACCCCTCCACTTT CASSLIDGEGNSPLHF
TRBJ1-5 NA TRBV19 TRBD1 14 TGTGCCAGTAGTCCACGACAGGGGGACCCGCCCCAGCATTTT CASSPRQGDPPQHF
TRBJ1-1 once TRBV6-5 TRBD1 15 TGTGCCAGCAGGACTATTGGGACAGGGAGTACTGAAGCTTTCTTT CASRTIGTGSTEAFF
TRBJ1-2 NA TRBV11-2 NA 15 TGTGCCAGCAGCTTAGCCTCGAGGAGCCTAAGTGGCTACACCTTC CASSLASRSLSGYTF
TRBJ2-7 NA TRBV5-1 NA 14 TGCGCCAGCAGCTTGGACAGGGTGCCCTACGAGCAGTACTTC CASSLDRVPYEQYF
TRBJ2-7 NA TRBV4-1 TRBD2 12 TGCGACAGCGGGAGGGCCCGGTACGAGCAGTACTTC CDSGRARYEQYF
TRBJ1-5 once TRBV20-1 TRBD1 15 TGCAGTGCTAGTGGGACAGGTTATAGCAATCAGCCCCAGCATTTT CSASGTGYSNQPQHF
TRBJ1-2 NA TRBV19 TRBD1 15 TGTGCCAGTAGTAGACAACAGGGGGAGGTCTATGGCTACACCTTC CASSRQQGEVYGYTF
TRBJ2-5 NA TRBV15 TRBD2 14 TGTGCCACCAGCGGCGGGGGGGCCAGAGAGACCCAGTACTTC CATSGGGARETQYF
TRBJ2-2 NA TRBV19 TRBD1 17 TGTGCCAGTACCCCAGGAGGGACAGGGGTTAACACCGGGGAGCTGTTTTTT CASTPGGTGVNTGELFF
TRBJ1-2 NA TRBV5-6 NA 14 TGTGCCAGCTACTATTGGGGCGGAATCTATGGCTACACCTTC CASYYWGGIYGYTF
TRBJ1-2 NA TRBV4-1 TRBD1 16 TGCGCCAGCAGCCAGCCCGGGACAGGCTCTAACTATGGCTACACCTTC CASSQPGTGSNYGYTF